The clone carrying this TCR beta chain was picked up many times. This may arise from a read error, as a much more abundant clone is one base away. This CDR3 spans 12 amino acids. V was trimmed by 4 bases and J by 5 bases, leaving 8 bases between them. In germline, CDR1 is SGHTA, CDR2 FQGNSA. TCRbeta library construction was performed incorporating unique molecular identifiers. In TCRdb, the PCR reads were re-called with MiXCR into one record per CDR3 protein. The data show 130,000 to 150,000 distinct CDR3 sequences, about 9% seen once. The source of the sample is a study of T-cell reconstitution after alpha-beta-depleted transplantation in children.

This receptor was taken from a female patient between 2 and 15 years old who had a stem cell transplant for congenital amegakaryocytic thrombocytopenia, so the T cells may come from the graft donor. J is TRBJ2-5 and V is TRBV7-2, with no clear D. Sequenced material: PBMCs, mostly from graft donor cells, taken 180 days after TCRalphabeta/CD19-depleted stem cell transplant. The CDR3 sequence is CASSSVLETQYF. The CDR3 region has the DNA TGTGCCAGCAGCTCAGTCCTGGAGACCCAGTACTTC.